This T cell receptor (beta chain) stems from a study of T cell responses to AZD1222 COVID-19 vaccine. The CDR3 totals 12 residues. V dropped 5 bases and J dropped 8; count of bases not matched to a gene: 4. Germline assignment: CDR1 MNHEY and CDR2 SMNVEV (reference sequence). Study-wide points: Repertoire sampling was restricted to post-peak T cell response timepoints. Only a handful of AZD1222 recipients tested seropositive at baseline.

About this clone itself: Its antigen remains unidentified.

The method was immunoSEQ multiplex PCR; TCRdb's version includes in-frame clones alone and lacks a portion of them. The repertoire holds 100,000 to 150,000 clones, with about 85% as singletons. Both about-4-week and about-12-week second-dose recipients were combined. V and J are TRBV27 and TRBJ1-2; TRBD1 matches at 8 bases. This TCR was sampled from an adult who received the AZD1222 COVID-19 vaccine. The specimen was peripheral blood, collected 28 days after the second AZD1222 dose. The CDR3 bases are TGTGCCAGCAGTGGACAGGGTTGGGGCTACACCTTC. Its protein is CASSGQGWGYTF.